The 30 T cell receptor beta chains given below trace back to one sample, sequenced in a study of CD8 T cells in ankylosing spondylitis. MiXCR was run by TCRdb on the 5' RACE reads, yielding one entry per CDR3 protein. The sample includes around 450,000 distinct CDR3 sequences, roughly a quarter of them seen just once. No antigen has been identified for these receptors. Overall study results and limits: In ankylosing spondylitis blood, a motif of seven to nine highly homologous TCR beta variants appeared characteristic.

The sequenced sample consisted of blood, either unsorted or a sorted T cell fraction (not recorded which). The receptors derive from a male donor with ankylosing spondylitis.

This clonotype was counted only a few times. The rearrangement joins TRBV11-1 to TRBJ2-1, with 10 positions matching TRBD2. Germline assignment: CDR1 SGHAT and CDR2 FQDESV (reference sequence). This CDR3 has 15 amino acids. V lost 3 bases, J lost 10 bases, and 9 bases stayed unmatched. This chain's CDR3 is CASSFLVAGGGEQFF. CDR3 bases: TGTGCCAGCAGCTTCTTGGTAGCGGGAGGCGGCGAGCAGTTCTTC.

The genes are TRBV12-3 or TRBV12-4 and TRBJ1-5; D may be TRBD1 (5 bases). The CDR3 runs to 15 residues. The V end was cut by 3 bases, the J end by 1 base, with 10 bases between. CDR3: CASSFSGLSNQPQHF. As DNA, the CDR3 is TGTGCCAGCAGTTTCTCAGGGTTAAGCAATCAGCCCCAGCATTTT.

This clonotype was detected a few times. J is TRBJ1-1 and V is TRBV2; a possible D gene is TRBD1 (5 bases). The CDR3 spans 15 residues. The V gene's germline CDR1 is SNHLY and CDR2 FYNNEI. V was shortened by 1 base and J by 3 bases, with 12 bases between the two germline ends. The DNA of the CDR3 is TGTGCCAGCAGTGAAGTGGGGCCACGGGACACTGAAGCTTTCTTT. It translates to CASSEVGPRDTEAFF.

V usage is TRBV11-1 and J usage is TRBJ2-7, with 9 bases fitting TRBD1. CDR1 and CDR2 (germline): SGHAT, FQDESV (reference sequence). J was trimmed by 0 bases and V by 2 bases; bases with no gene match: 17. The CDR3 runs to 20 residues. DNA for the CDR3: TGTGCCAGCAGCTTATGGCGAGTCAATTGGGGACAGGGAGCCTCCTACGAGCAGTACTTC. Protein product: CASSLWRVNWGQGASYEQYF.

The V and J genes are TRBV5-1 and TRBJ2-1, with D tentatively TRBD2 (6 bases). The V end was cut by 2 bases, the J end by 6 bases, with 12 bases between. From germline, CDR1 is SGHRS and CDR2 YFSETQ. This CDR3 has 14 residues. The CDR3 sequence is CASSFASVGNEQFF. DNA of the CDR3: TGCGCCAGCAGCTTTGCTAGCGTGGGCAATGAGCAGTTCTTC.

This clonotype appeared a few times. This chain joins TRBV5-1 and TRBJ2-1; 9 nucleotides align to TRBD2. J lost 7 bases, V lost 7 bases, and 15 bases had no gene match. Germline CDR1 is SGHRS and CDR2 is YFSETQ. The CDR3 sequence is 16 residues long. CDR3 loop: CASEPFPAGGANEQFF. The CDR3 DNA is TGCGCCAGCGAACCTTTTCCCGCGGGAGGGGCAAATGAGCAGTTCTTC.

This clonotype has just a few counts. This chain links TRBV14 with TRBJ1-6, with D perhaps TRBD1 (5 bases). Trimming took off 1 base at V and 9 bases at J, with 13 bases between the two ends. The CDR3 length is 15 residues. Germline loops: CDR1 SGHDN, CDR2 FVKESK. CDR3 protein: CASSQGGRVGSPLHF. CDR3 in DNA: TGTGCCAGCAGCCAAGGCGGCAGGGTTGGTTCACCCCTCCACTTT.

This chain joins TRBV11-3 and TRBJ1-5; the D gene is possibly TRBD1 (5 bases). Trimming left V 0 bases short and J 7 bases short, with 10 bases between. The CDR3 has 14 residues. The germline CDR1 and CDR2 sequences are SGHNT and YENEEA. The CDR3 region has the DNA TGTGCCAGCAGCTTAGATCAGGGATCACAGCCCCAGCATTTT. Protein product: CASSLDQGSQPQHF.

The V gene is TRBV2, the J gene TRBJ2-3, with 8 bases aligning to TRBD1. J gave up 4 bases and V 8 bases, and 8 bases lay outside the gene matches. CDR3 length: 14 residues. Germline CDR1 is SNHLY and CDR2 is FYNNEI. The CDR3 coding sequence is TGTGCCAGCGGGGGGACAGGCACAGCAGATACGCAGTATTTT. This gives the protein CASGGTGTADTQYF.

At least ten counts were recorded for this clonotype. CDR3 protein: CASSLIWAFTDTQYF. CDR3 nucleotide sequence: TGTGCCAGCAGCTTAATATGGGCGTTCACAGATACGCAGTATTTT. The V gene is TRBV7-2, the J gene TRBJ2-3; no clear D. This CDR3 has 15 residues. Trimming took 2 bases from V and 2 from J, leaving 11 bases between them. From germline, CDR1 is SGHTA and CDR2 FQGNSA.

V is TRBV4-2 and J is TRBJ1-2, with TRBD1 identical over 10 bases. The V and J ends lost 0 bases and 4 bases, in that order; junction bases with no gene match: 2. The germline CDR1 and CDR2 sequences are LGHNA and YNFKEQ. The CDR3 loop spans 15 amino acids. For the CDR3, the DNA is TGTGCCAGCAGCCAAGATAGGACAGGGGGCTATGGCTACACCTTC. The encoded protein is CASSQDRTGGYGYTF.

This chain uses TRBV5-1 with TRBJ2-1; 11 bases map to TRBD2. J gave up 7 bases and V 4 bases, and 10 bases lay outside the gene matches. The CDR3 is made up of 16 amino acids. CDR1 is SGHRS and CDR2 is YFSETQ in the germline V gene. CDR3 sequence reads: CASSGGKLAGENEQFF. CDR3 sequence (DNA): TGCGCCAGCAGCGGAGGCAAACTAGCGGGAGAGAATGAGCAGTTCTTC.

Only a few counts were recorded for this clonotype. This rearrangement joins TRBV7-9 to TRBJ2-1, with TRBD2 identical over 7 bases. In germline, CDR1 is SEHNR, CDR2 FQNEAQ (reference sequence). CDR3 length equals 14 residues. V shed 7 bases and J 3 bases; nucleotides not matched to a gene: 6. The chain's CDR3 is CASTTAGFYNEQFF. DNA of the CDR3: TGTGCCAGCACCACAGCGGGGTTCTACAATGAGCAGTTCTTC. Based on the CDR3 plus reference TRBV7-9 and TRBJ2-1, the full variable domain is DTGVSQNPRHKITKRGQNVTFRCDPISEHNRLYWYRQTLGQGPEFLTYFQNEAQLEKSRLLSDRFSAERPKGSFSTLEIQRTEQGDSAMYLCASTTAGFYNEQFFGPGTRLTVL.

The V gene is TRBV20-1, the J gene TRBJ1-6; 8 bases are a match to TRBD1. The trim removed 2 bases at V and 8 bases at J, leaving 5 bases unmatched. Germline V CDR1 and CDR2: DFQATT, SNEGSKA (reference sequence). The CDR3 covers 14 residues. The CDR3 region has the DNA TGCAGTGCTAGAAAAACAGGGGGAGATTCACCCCTCCACTTT. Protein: CSARKTGGDSPLHF.

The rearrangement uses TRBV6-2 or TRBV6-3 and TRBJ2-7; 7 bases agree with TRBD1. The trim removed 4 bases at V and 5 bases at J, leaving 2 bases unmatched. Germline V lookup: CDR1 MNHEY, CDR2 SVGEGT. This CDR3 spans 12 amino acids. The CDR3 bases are TGTGCCAGCAGTTTACAGGGGAACGAGCAGTACGTC. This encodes CASSLQGNEQYV.

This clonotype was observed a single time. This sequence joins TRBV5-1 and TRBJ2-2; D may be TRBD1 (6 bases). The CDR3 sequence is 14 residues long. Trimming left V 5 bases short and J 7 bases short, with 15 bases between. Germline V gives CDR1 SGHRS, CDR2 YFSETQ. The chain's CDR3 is CASSVGGADGELFF. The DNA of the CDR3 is TGCGCCAGCAGTGTTGGGGGCGCGGACGGGGAGCTGTTTTTT.

The CDR3 reads CASSLTSGISYNEQFF. DNA of the CDR3: TGTGCCAGCAGCCTGACTAGCGGGATCTCCTACAATGAGCAGTTCTTC. V gene TRBV5-5 combines with J gene TRBJ2-1; TRBD2 agrees at 11 bases. Losses at the gene ends were 4 bases for V and 0 bases for J; bases not matched to a gene: 3. CDR3 size: 16 residues. Germline CDR1 reads SGHKS; CDR2 reads YYEKEE (reference sequence).

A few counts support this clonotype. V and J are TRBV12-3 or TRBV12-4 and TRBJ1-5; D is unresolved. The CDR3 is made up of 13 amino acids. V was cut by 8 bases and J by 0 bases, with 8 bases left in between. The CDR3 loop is CASADTSNQPQHF. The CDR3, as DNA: TGTGCCAGCGCCGACACTAGCAATCAGCCCCAGCATTTT.

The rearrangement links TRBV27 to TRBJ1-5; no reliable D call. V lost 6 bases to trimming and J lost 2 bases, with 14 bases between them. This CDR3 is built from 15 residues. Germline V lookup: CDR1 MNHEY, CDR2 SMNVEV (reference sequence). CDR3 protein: CASRDPDLRNQPQHF. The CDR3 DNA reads TGTGCCAGCAGGGACCCGGATTTGCGCAATCAGCCCCAGCATTTT.

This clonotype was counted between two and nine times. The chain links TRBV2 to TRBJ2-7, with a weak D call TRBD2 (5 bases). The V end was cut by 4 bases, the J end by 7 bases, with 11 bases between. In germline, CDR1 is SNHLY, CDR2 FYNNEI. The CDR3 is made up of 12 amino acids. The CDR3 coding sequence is TGTGCCAGCAGTGGGGAAGGGAGTGAGCAGTACGTC. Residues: CASSGEGSEQYV.

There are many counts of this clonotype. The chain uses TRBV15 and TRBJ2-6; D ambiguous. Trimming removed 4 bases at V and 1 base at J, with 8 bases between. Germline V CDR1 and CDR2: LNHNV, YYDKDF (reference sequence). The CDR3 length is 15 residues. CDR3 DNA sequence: TGTGCCACCAGCACCCTTAAATCTGGGGCCAACGTCCTGACTTTC. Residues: CATSTLKSGANVLTF.

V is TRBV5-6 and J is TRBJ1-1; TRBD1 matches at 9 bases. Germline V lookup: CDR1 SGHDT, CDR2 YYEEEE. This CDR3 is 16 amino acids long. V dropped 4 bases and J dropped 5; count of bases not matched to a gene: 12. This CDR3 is CASSPYRGPEGTEAFF. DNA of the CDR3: TGTGCCAGCAGCCCATACAGGGGGCCGGAGGGAACTGAAGCTTTCTTT.

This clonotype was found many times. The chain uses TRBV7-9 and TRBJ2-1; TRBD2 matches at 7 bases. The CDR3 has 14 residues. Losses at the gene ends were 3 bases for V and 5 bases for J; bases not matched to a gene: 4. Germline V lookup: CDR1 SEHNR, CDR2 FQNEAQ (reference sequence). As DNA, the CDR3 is TGTGCCAGCAGCTTTACCGGGAGGAACAATGAGCAGTTCTTC. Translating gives CASSFTGRNNEQFF.

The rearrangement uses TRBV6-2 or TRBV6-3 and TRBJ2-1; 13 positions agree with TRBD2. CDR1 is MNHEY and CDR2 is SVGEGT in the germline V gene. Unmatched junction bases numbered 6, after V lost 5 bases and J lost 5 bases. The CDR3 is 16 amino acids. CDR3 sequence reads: CASSAGLAGADNEQFF. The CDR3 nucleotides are TGTGCCAGCAGTGCAGGACTAGCGGGAGCTGACAATGAGCAGTTCTTC.

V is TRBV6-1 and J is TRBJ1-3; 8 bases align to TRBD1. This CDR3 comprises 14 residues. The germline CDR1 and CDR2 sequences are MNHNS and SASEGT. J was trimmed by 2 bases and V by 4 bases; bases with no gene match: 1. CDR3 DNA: TGTGCCAGCAGTGCGGACAGGGCTGGAAACACCATATATTTT. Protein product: CASSADRAGNTIYF.

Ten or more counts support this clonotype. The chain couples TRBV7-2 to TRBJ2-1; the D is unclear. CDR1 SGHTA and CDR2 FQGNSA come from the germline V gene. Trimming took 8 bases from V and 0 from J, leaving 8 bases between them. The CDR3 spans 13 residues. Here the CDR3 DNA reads TGTGCCAGCGCCGGTAGCTCCTACAATGAGCAGTTCTTC. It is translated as CASAGSSYNEQFF.

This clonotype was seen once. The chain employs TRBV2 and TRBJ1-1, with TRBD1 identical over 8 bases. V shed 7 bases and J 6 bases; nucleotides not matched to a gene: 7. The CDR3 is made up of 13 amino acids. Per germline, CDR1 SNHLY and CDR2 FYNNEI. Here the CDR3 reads CASNTGGRAEAFF. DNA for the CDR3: TGTGCCAGCAACACAGGGGGTAGGGCTGAAGCTTTCTTT. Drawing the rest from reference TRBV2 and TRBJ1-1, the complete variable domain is EPEVTQTPSHQVTQMGQEVILRCVPISNHLYFYWYRQILGQKVEFLVSFYNNEISEKSEIFDDQFSVERPDGSNFTLKIRSTKLEDSAMYFCASNTGGRAEAFFGQGTRLTVV.

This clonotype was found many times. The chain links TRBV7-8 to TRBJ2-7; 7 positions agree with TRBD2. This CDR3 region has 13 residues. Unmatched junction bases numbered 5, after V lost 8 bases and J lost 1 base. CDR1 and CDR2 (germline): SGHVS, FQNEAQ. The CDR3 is CASDSGLSYEQYF. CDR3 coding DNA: TGTGCCAGCGATAGCGGGTTATCCTACGAGCAGTACTTC.

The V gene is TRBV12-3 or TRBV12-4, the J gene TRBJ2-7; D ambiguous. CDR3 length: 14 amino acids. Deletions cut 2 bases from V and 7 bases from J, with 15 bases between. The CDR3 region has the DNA TGTGCCAGCAGTTTATCAGAGGCCAATGGAGAGCAGTACTTC. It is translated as CASSLSEANGEQYF.

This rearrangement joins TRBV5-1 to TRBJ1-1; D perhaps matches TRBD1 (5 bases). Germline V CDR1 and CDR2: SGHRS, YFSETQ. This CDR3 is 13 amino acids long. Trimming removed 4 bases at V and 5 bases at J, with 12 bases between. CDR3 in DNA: TGCGCCAGCAGCCAAGGGACGGAGACTGAAGCTTTCTTT. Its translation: CASSQGTETEAFF.